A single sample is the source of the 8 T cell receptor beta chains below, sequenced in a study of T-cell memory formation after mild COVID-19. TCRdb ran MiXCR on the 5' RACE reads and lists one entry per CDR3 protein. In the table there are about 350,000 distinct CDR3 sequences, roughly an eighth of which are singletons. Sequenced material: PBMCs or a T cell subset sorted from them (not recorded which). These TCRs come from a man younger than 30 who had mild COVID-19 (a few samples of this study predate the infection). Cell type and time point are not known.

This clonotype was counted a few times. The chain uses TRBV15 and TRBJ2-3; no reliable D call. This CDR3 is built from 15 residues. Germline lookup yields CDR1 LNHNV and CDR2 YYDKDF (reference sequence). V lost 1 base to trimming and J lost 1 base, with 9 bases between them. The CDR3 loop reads CATSRGSTGTDTQYF. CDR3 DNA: TGTGCCACCAGCAGAGGGTCTACGGGCACAGATACGCAGTATTTT.

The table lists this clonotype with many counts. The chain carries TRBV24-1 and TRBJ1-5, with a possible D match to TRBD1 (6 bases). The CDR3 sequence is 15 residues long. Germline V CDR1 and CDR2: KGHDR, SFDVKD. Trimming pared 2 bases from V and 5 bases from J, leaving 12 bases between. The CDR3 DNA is TGTGCCACCAGTGATTCTACAGGGTGGGATCAGCCCCAGCATTTT. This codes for CATSDSTGWDQPQHF.

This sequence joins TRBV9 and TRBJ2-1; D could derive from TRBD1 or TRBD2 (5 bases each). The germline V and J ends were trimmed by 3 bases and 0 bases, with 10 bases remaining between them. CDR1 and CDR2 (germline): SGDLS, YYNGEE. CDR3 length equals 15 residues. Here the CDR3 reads CASSGDHSSYNEQFF. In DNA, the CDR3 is TGTGCCAGCAGCGGGGACCACAGCTCCTACAATGAGCAGTTCTTC. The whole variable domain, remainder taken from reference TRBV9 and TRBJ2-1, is DSGVTQTPKHLITATGQRVTLRCSPRSGDLSVYWYQQSLDQGLQFLIQYYNGEERAKGNILERFSAQQFPDLHSELNLSSLELGDSALYFCASSGDHSSYNEQFFGPGTRLTVL.

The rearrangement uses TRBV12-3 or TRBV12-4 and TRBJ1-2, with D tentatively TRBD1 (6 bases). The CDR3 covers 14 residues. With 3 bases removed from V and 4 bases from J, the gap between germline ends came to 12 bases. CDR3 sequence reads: CASSFSRGSYGYTF. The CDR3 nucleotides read TGTGCCAGCAGTTTCTCCAGGGGTTCCTATGGCTACACCTTC.

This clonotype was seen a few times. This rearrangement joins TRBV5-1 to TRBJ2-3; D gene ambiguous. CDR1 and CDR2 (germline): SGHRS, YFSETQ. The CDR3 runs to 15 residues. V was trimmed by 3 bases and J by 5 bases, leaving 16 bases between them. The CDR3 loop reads CASSSMRRVEDTQYF. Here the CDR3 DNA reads TGCGCCAGCAGCTCCATGAGGAGAGTAGAAGATACGCAGTATTTT.

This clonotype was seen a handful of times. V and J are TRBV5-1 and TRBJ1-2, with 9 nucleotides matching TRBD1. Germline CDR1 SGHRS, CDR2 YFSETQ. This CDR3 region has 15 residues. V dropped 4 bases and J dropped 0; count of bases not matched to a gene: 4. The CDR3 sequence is CASSGTGKANYGYTF. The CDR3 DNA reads TGCGCCAGCAGCGGGACAGGGAAGGCTAACTATGGCTACACCTTC. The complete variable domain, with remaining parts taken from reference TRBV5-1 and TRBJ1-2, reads KAGVTQTPRYLIKTRGQQVTLSCSPISGHRSVSWYQQTPGQGLQFLFEYFSETQRNKGNFPGRFSGRQFSNSRSEMNVSTLELGDSALYLCASSGTGKANYGYTFGSGTRLTVV.

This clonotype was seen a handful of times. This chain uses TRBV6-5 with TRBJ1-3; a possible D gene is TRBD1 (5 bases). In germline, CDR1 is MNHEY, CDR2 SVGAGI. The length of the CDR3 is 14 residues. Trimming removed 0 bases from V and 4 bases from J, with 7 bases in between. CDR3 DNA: TGTGCCAGCAGTTACTCGAGACAGGGAAACACCATATATTTT. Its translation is CASSYSRQGNTIYF.

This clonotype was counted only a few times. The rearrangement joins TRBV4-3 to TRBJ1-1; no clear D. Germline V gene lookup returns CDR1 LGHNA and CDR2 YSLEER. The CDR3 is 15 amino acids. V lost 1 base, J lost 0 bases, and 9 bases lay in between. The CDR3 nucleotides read TGCGCCAGCAGCCAAGGGCTCCAGCTGAACACTGAAGCTTTCTTT. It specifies CASSQGLQLNTEAFF.